The sequence of this TCR beta chain was determined in a study of shared clonotypes between healthy human individuals. Study at large: Researchers drew samples from two women and a few men aged 18 to 49.

The study, taken as a whole, reports: Sharing across four donors was highest in naive CD4 (about 5%) and lowest in memory CD8 (roughly 0.4%). Larger estimated richness was generally recorded for naive subsets relative to memory subsets.

Concerning this clone: Its antigen is unknown.

CD8 cells regarded as naive lacked CD45RO, were positively chosen for CCR7, and omitted terminally differentiated effector memory CD45RA+ cells. Donors were healthy HIV-negative adults without recently reported acute infections or vaccinations. Only in-frame clones appear in the TCRdb table, and some are missing; sequencing was by immunoSEQ multiplex PCR. The data show about 800,000 clones, with about 96% seen just once and about 0.21% held by the top ten. This receptor was obtained from a young man in good health. Sequencing input: naive CD8+ T cells sorted from blood.

The CDR3 sequence: CASTYLAGGSYEQYF. DNA of the CDR3: TGCGCCAGCACCTATCTAGCGGGAGGGTCCTACGAGCAGTACTTC. The rearrangement uses TRBV5-1 and TRBJ2-7; 12 positions agree with TRBD2. This CDR3 spans 15 amino acids. Germline V CDR1 and CDR2: SGHRS, YFSETQ. Unmatched junction bases numbered 5, after V lost 6 bases and J lost 1 base. The entire variable domain, with the rest obtained from reference TRBV5-1 and TRBJ2-7, is as follows: KAGVTQTPRYLIKTRGQQVTLSCSPISGHRSVSWYQQTPGQGLQFLFEYFSETQRNKGNFPGRFSGRQFSNSRSEMNVSTLELGDSALYLCASTYLAGGSYEQYFGPGTRLTVT.